This T cell receptor (beta chain) is drawn from a study of control samples from healthy donors and cancer patients. The junction had 1 base not matched to a gene; V was cut back by 0 bases and J by 3 bases. Germline V lookup: CDR1 SGHAT, CDR2 FQNNGV. The CDR3 consists of 16 residues. The assay was immunoSEQ multiplex PCR, and TCRdb's table has in-frame clones only and misses some. This table has some 150,000 clones, over 90% appearing once. With respect to this clone: Other nucleotide sequences from this sample produce the same CDR3.

Specimen: blood. J is TRBJ2-1 and V is TRBV11-2; 11 nucleotides line up with TRBD2. The clonotype originates from a man in his forties or fifties in good health. Written as DNA, the CDR3 is TGTGCCAGCAGCTTAGACCTAGCGGGAGGCTACAATGAGCAGTTCTTC. This gives the protein CASSLDLAGGYNEQFF.